A single sample gave rise to the 17 T cell receptor beta chains below, sequenced in a study of T cell responses to AZD1222 COVID-19 vaccine (dated by TCRdb to about 2021). In the paper's terms, the time point label means: baseline before first vaccination. Receptors were amplified or captured by the immunoSEQ multiplex PCR assay. Not all clones reach the TCRdb copy of this immuneACCESS table, which keeps in-frame sequences only. Checked studies attribute under half of the gap to unresolved V genes and leave the rest unexplained. The table for this sample lists about 140,000 clones. The ten top clones hold 2% to 2.5% of the sample. Sequencing was carried out using peripheral blood. Every receptor here comes from an adult in good health.

The rearrangement joins TRBV29-1 to TRBJ1-1, with D perhaps matching TRBD1 (6 bases). Trimming took 5 bases from V and 4 from J, leaving 17 bases between them. The CDR3 extends over 14 amino acids. In germline, CDR1 is SQVTM, CDR2 ANQGSEA. The CDR3 sequence: CSVSTTGRVTEAFF. In DNA, the CDR3 is TGCAGCGTTTCTACCACAGGGCGGGTCACTGAAGCTTTCTTT.

The V and J genes are TRBV20-1 and TRBJ1-1; a weak D match, TRBD1 (5 bases). The CDR3 length is 14 residues. Trimming took 3 bases from V and 4 from J, leaving 15 bases between them. CDR1 is DFQATT and CDR2 is SNEGSKA in the germline V gene (reference sequence). This CDR3 is CSASPGIWGTEAFF. The CDR3 DNA reads TGCAGTGCTAGTCCAGGGATCTGGGGCACTGAAGCTTTCTTT.

The gene calls are TRBV7-9 and TRBJ1-2; D unclear. The germline V gene encodes CDR1 SEHNR and CDR2 FQNEAQ (reference sequence). The V end lost 5 bases, the J end lost 0 bases, and 16 bases lay between the germline ends. This CDR3 comprises 16 residues. The CDR3 nucleotides are TGTGCCAGCAGCCCCGGAAGGAGGCCCGCTAACTATGGCTACACCTTC. Translation: CASSPGRRPANYGYTF.

The chain couples TRBV5-1 to TRBJ1-5; maybe TRBD1 (5 bases). Trimming stripped 1 base from V and 3 bases from J, with 11 bases between. The CDR3 sequence is 15 residues long. CDR1 and CDR2 (germline): SGHRS, YFSETQ. CDR3 sequence reads: CASSLSGFDNQPQHF. CDR3 bases: TGCGCCAGCAGCTTGTCAGGGTTTGACAATCAGCCCCAGCATTTT. Using reference TRBV5-1 and TRBJ1-5 for the parts outside the CDR3, the full variable domain is KAGVTQTPRYLIKTRGQQVTLSCSPISGHRSVSWYQQTPGQGLQFLFEYFSETQRNKGNFPGRFSGRQFSNSRSEMNVSTLELGDSALYLCASSLSGFDNQPQHFGDGTRLSIL.

CDR3 nucleotide sequence: TGTGCCAGCAGTGAACATGGGGTATCTGGAAACACCATATATTTT. It yields the protein CASSEHGVSGNTIYF. The rearrangement uses TRBV25-1 and TRBJ1-3; no clear D gene. The CDR3 loop spans 15 amino acids. V was cut by 2 bases and J by 1 base, with 9 bases left in between. CDR1 and CDR2 (germline): MGHDK, SYGVNS.

The genes are TRBV30 and TRBJ1-2; D is undetermined. This CDR3 is built from 12 residues. The V and J ends lost 1 base and 3 bases respectively, with 6 bases between them. In germline, CDR1 is GTSNPN, CDR2 SVGIG (reference sequence). Here the CDR3 reads CAWSGPDYGYTF. CDR3 bases: TGTGCCTGGAGTGGGCCAGACTATGGCTACACCTTC.

The J gene is TRBJ2-3, the V gene TRBV10-3; D gene uncertain. The CDR3 sequence is 13 residues long. Germline assignment: CDR1 ENHRY and CDR2 SYGVKD. The V end was cut by 3 bases, the J end by 3 bases, with 7 bases between. The CDR3 bases are TGTGCCATCAGTGACGAGCAAACAGATACGCAGTATTTT. Its translation is CAISDEQTDTQYF.

This chain uses TRBV2 with TRBJ1-3, with D hard to call. This CDR3 spans 15 amino acids. Germline V gene data show CDR1 as SNHLY and CDR2 as FYNNEI. Trimming took 2 bases from V and 4 from J, leaving 12 bases between them. Here the CDR3 DNA reads TGTGCCAGCAGTGAAAATGGGATTTCCGGAAACACCATATATTTT. Its translation: CASSENGISGNTIYF.

V is TRBV9 and J is TRBJ1-1, with unresolved D. V lost 0 bases, J lost 3 bases, and 3 bases lay in between. The CDR3 totals 12 residues. Germline assignment: CDR1 SGDLS and CDR2 YYNGEE. The CDR3 reads CASSVGDTEAFF. The CDR3 DNA sequence: TGTGCCAGCAGCGTAGGGGACACTGAAGCTTTCTTT.

This chain links TRBV5-1 with TRBJ2-2, with 12 bases lining up with TRBD2. CDR3 length: 17 residues. V lost 0 bases to trimming and J lost 4 bases; unmatched junction nucleotides: 4. Germline V gene lookup returns CDR1 SGHRS and CDR2 YFSETQ. CDR3 in DNA: TGCGCCAGCAGCTTGGTAGGACTAGCGGGATCCACCGGGGAGCTGTTTTTT. Translation: CASSLVGLAGSTGELFF. The whole variable domain, filled in from reference TRBV5-1 and TRBJ2-2, reads KAGVTQTPRYLIKTRGQQVTLSCSPISGHRSVSWYQQTPGQGLQFLFEYFSETQRNKGNFPGRFSGRQFSNSRSEMNVSTLELGDSALYLCASSLVGLAGSTGELFFGEGSRLTVL.

Comments on this clone: This sample also contains other DNA sequences that code for the same CDR3. The chain uses TRBV12-3 or TRBV12-4 and TRBJ1-5; D not certain. Trimming left V 1 base short and J 0 bases short, with 1 base between. The CDR3 runs 13 residues. CDR3 amino acids: CASSLDSNQPQHF. CDR3 bases: TGTGCCAGCAGTTTAGATAGCAATCAGCCCCAGCATTTT.

The rearrangement uses TRBV30 and TRBJ1-2, with TRBD1 matching 11 bases. Germline V gene sequence: CDR1 GTSNPN, CDR2 SVGIG (reference sequence). The CDR3 consists of 15 residues. The V segment lost 4 bases and the J segment 2 bases; nucleotides outside the gene matches: 6. The CDR3 nucleotides read TGTGCCTGGACGGACAGGGGGCGCCCGAACTATGGCTACACCTTC. Translating it yields CAWTDRGRPNYGYTF.

The chain joins TRBV10-1 to TRBJ1-5, with unresolved D. V dropped 3 bases and J dropped 6 bases, with 15 bases sitting between them. This CDR3 contains 15 residues. Germline V gives CDR1 WNHNN, CDR2 SYGVQD (reference sequence). The CDR3, as DNA: TGCGCCAGCAGTGATGATGGGATGATGAGTCAGCCCCAGCATTTT. Translated, it gives CASSDDGMMSQPQHF.

The chain uses TRBV5-4 and TRBJ2-5; D perhaps matches TRBD1 (5 bases). With 0 bases removed from V and 4 bases from J, the gap between germline ends came to 10 bases. Germline V CDR1 and CDR2: SGHNT, YYREEE (reference sequence). The CDR3 extends over 14 amino acids. DNA of the CDR3: TGTGCCAGCAGCTTGGAAGGAAGGGGAGAGACCCAGTACTTC. Its protein is CASSLEGRGETQYF.

This chain links TRBV7-2 with TRBJ2-5; 9 nucleotides match TRBD2. The CDR3 loop spans 15 amino acids. The germline V gene has CDR1 SGHTA and CDR2 FQGNSA. V was pared by 5 bases and J by 5 bases, with 9 bases of the junction left unmatched. The CDR3 here is CASSSGGPLKETQYF. CDR3 coding DNA: TGTGCCAGCAGCAGCGGGGGGCCCCTAAAGGAGACCCAGTACTTC.

J is TRBJ2-1 and V is TRBV18, with TRBD2 identical over 13 bases. Germline V gene lookup returns CDR1 KGHSH and CDR2 LQKENI. J lost 8 bases, V lost 3 bases, and 10 bases had no gene match. The CDR3 runs to 17 residues. The CDR3 loop is CASSPGLAGTSGDEQFF. The CDR3 DNA reads TGTGCCAGCTCACCGGGACTAGCGGGGACTTCTGGCGATGAGCAGTTCTTC. Looking up the rest from reference TRBV18 and TRBJ2-1 gives the full variable domain: NAGVMQNPRHLVRRRGQEARLRCSPMKGHSHVYWYRQLPEEGLKFMVYLQKENIIDESGMPKERFSAEFPKEGPSILRIQQVVRGDSAAYFCASSPGLAGTSGDEQFFGPGTRLTVL.

The V and J genes are TRBV10-1 and TRBJ2-2, with a weak D call TRBD2 (6 bases). Germline V gene lookup returns CDR1 WNHNN and CDR2 SYGVQD (reference sequence). The CDR3 sequence is 14 residues long. The V end lost 1 base, the J end lost 6 bases, and 9 bases lay between the germline ends. The CDR3 nucleotides are TGCGCCAGCAGTGAGTTGCGGGGATCCGGGGAGCTGTTTTTT. Its translation: CASSELRGSGELFF.